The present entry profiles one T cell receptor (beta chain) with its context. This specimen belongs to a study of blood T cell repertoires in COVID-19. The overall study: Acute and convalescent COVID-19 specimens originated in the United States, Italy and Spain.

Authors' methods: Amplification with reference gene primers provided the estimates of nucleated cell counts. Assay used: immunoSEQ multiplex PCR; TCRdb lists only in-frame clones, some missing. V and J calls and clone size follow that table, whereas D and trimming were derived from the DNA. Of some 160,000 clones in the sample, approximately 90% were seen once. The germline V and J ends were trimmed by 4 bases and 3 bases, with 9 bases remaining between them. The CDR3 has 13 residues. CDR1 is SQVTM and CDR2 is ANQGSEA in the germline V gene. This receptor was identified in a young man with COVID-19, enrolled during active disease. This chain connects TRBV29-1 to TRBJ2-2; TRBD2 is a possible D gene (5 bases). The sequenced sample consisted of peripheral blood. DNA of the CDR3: TGCAGCGTTGCGGGATCGGACACCGGGGAGCTGTTTTTT. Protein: CSVAGSDTGELFF.